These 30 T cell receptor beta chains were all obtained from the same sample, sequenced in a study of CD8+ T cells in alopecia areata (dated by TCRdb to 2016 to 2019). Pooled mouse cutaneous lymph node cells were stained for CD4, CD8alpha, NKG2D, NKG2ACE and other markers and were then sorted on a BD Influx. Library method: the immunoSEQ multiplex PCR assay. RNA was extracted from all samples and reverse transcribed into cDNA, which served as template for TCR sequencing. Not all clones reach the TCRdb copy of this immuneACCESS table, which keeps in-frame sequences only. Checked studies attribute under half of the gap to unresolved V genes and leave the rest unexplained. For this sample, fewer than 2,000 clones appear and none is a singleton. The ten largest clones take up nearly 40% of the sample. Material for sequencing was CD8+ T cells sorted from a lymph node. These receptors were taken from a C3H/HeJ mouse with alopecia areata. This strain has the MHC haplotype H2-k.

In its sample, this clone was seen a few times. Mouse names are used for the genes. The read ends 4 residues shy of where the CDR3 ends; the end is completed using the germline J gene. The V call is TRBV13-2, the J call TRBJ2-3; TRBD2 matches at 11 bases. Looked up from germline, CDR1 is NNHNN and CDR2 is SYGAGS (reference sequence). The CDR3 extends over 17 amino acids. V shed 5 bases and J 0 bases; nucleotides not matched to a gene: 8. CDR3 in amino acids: CASGRGDWGTSAETLYF. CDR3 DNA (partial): TGTGCCAGCGGCCGGGGGGACTGGGGGACTAGTGCAGAA.

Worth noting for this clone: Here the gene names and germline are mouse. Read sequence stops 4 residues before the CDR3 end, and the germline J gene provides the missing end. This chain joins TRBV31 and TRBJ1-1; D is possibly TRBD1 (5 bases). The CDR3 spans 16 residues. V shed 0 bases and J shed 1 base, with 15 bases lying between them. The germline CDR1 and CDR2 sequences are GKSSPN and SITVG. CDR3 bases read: TGTGCCTGGAGTCTAGGAAGGCCAGGGAAAAACACA. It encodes CAWSLGRPGKNT. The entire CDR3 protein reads CAWSLGRPGKNTEVFF.

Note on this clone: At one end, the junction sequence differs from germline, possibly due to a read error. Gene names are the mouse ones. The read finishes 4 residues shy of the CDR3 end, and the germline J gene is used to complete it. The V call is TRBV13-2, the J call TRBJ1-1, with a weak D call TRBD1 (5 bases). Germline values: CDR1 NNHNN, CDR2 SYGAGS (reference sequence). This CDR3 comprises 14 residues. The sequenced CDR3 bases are TGTGCCAGCAGTGAGGGACTGGGGGGGAGA. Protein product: CASSEGLGGR. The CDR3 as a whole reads CASSEGLGGREVFF.

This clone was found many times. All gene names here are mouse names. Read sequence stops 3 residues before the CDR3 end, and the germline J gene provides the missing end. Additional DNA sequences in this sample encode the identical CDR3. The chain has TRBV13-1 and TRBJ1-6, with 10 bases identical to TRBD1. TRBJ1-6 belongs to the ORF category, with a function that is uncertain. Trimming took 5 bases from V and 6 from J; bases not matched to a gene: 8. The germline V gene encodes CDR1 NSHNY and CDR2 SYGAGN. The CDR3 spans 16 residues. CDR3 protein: CASSTGTGESNSPLYF. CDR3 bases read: TGTGCCAGCAGCACCGGGACAGGGGAGTCTAATTCGCCC.

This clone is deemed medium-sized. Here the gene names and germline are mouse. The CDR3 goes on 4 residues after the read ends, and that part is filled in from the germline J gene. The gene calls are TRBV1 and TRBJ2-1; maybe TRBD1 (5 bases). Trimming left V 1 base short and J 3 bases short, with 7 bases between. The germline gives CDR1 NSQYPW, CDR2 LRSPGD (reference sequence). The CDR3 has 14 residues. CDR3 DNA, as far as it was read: TGCACCTGCAGTGCAGGACAGTCCTATGCT. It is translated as CTCSAGQSYA. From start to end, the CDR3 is CTCSAGQSYAEQFF.

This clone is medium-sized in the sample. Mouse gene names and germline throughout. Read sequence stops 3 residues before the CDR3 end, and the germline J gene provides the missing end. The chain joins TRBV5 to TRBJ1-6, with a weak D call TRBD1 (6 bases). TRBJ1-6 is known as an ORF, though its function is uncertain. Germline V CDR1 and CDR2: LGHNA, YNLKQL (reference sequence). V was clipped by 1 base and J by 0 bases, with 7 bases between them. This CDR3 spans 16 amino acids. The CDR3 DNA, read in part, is TGTGCCAGCAGCCAAGCAGGGGATTCCTATAATTCGCCC. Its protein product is CASSQAGDSYNSP. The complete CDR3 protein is CASSQAGDSYNSPLYF.

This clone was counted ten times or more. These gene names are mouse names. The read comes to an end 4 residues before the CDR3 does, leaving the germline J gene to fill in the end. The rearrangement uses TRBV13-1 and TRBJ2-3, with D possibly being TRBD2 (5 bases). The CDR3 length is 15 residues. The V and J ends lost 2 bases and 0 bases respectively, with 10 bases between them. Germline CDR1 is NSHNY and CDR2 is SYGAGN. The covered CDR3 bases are TGTGCCAGCAGTGAACCTGGGCTTAGTGCAGAA. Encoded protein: CASSEPGLSAE. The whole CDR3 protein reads CASSEPGLSAETLYF.

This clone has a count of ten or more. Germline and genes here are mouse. Here the CDR3 reads CASSKDRANSDYTF. Partial CDR3 DNA: TGTGCCAGCAGTAAGGACAGGGCTAACTCC. This chain connects TRBV19 to TRBJ1-2; 8 bases are shared with TRBD1. The missing CDR3 end, 4 residues past where the read stops, is filled in from the germline J gene. This CDR3 has 14 residues. Trimming at V came to 3 bases and at J to 2 bases, leaving 3 bases not matched to a gene. From germline, CDR1 is FNHDT and CDR2 SITEND (reference sequence).

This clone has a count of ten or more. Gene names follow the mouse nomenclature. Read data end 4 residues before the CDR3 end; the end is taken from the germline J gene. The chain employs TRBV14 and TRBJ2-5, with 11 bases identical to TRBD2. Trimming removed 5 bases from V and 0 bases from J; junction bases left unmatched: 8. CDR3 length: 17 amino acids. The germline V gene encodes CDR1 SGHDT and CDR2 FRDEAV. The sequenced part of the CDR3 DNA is TGTGCCAGCAGCTCCGGGACTGGGGGATTTAACCAAGAC. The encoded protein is CASSSGTGGFNQD. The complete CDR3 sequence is CASSSGTGGFNQDTQYF.

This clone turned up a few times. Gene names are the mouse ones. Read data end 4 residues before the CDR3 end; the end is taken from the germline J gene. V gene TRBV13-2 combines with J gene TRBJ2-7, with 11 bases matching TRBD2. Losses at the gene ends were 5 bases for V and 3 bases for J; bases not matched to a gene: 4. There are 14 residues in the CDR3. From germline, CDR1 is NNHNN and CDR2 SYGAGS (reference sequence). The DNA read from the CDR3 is TGTGCCAGCGGGCCGGGACTGGGGGTCTAT. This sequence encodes CASGPGLGVY. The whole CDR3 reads CASGPGLGVYEQYF.

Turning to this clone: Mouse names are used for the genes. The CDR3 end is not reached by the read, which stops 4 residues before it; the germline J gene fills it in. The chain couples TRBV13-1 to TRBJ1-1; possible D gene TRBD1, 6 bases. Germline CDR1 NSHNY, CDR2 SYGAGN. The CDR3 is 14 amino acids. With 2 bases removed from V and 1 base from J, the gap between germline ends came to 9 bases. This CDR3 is CASSEARGNTEVFF. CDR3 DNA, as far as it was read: TGTGCCAGCAGTGAGGCCAGGGGGAACACA.

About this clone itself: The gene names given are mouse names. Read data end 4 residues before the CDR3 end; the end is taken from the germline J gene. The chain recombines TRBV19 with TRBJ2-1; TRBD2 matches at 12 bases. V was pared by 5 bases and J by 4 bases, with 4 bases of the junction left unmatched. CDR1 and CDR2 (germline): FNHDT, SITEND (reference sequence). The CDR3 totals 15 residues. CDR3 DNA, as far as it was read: TGTGCCAGCAGAGTGACTGGGGGGGCTTATGCT. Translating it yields CASRVTGGAYA. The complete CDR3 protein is CASRVTGGAYAEQFF.

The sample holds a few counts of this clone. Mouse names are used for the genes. CDR3 bases read: TGTGCAAGCAGCTTCGACAGAACAAACACA. This encodes CASSFDRTNT. The full CDR3 protein reads CASSFDRTNTEVFF. The chain uses TRBV16 and TRBJ1-1; a weak D match, TRBD1 (5 bases). The read halts 4 residues ahead of the CDR3 end, with the missing end drawn from the germline J gene. Germline CDR1 and CDR2: SGHSA and FRNQAP. Deletions cut 3 bases from V and 0 bases from J, with 8 bases between. The CDR3 runs 14 residues.

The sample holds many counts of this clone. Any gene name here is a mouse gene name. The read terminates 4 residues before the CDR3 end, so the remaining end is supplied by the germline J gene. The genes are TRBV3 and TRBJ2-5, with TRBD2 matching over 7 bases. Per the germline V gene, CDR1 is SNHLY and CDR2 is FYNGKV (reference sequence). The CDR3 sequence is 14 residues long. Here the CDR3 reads CASSLTGGEDTQYF. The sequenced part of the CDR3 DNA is TGTGCCAGCAGCTTGACGGGGGGGGAAGAC. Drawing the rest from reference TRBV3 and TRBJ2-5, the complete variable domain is GPKVLQIPSHQIIDMGQMVTLNCDPVSNHLYFYWYKQILGQQMEFLVNFYNGKVMEKSKLFKDQFSVERPDGSYFTLKIQPTALEDSAVYFCASSLTGGEDTQYFGPGTRLLVL.

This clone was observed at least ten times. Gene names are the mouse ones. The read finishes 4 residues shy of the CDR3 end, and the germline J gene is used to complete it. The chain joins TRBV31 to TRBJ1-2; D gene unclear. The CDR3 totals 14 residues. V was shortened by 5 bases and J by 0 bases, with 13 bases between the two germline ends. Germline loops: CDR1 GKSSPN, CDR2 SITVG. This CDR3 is CAWGKTYANSDYTF. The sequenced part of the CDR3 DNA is TGTGCCTGGGGAAAGACATATGCAAACTCC.

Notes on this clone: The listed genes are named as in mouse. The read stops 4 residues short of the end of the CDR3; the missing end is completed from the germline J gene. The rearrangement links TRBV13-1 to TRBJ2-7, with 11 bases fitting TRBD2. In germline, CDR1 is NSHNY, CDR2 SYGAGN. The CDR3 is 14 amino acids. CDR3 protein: CASSDGLGGYEQYF. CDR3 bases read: TGTGCCAGCAGTGATGGACTGGGGGGGTAT.

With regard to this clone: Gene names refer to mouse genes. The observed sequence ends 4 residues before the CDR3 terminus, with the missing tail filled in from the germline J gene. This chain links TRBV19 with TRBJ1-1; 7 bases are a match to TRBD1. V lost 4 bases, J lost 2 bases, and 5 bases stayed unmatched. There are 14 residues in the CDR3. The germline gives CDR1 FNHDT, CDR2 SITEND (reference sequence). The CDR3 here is CASSLQGSNTEVFF. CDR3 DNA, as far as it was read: TGTGCCAGCAGTTTACAGGGGTCTAACACA.

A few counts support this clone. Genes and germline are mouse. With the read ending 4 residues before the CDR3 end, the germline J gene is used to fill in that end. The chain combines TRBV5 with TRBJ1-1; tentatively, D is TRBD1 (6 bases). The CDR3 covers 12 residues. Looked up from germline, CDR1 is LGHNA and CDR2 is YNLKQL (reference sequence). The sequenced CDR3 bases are TGTGCCAGCAGCCCCCAGGGGACA. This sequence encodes CASSPQGT. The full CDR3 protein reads CASSPQGTEVFF.

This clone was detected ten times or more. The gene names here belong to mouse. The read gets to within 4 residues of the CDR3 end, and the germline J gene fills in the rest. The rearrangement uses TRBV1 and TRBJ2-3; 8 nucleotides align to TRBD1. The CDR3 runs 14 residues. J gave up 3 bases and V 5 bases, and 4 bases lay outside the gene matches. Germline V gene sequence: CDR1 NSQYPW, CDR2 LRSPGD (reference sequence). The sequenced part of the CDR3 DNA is TGCACCTGCAGTCCCAGACAGGGGGCAGAA. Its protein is CTCSPRQGAE. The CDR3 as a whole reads CTCSPRQGAETLYF.

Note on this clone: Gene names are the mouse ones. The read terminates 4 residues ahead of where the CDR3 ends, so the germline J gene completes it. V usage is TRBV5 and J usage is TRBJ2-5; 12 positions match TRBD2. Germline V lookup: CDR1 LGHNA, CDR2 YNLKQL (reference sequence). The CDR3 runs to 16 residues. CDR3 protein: CASSSRLGGRPDTQYF. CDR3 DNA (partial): TGTGCCAGCAGCTCCCGACTGGGGGGGCGCCCAGAC.

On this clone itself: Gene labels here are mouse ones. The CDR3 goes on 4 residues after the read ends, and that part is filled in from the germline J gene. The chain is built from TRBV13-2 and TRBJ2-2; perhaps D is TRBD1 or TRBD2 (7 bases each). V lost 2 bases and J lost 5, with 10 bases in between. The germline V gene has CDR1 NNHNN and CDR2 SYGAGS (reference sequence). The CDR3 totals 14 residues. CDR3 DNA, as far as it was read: TGTGCCAGCGGTGACAGGGGGGGGACCGGG. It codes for CASGDRGGTG. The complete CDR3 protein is CASGDRGGTGQLYF.

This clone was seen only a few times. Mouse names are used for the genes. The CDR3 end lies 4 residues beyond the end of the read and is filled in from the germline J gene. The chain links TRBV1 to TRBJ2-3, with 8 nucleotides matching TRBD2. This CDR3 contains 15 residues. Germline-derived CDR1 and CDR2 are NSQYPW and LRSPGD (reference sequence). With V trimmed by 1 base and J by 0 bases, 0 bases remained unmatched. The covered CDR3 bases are TGCACCTGCAGTGCAGCTGGGGGGAGTGCAGAA. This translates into CTCSAAGGSAE. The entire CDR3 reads CTCSAAGGSAETLYF.

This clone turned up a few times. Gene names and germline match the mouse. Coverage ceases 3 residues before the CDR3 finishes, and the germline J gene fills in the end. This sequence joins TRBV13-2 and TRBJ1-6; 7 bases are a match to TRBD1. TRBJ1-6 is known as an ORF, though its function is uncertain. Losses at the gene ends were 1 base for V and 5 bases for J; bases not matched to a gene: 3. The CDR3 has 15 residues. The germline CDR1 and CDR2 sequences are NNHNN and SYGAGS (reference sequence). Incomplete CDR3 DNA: TGTGCCAGCGGTGATCAGGGGACAGATAATTCGCCC. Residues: CASGDQGTDNSP. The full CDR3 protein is CASGDQGTDNSPLYF.

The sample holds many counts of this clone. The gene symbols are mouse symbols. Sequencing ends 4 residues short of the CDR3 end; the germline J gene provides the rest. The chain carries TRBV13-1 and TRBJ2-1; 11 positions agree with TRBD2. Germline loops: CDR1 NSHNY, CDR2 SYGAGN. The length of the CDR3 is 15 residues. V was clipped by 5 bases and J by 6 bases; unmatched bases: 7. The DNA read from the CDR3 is TGTGCCAGCAGGCCCACTGGGGGGGCGCGTGCT. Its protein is CASRPTGGARA. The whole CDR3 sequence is CASRPTGGARAEQFF.

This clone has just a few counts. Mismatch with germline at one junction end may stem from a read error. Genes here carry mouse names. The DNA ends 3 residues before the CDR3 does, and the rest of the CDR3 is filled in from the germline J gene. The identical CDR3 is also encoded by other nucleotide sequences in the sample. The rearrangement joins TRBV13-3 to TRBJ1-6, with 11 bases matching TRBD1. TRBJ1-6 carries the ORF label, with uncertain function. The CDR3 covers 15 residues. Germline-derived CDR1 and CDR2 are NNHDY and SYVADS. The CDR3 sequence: CASSGTGGYNSPLYF. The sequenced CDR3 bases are TGTGCCAGCAGTGGGACAGGGGGCTATAATTCACCC.

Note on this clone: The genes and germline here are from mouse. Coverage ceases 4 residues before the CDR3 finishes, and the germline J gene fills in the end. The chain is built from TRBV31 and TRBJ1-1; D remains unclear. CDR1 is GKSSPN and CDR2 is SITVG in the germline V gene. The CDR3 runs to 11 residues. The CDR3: CAWSLAGEVFF. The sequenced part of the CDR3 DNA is TGTGCCTGGAGTCTAGCAGGA.

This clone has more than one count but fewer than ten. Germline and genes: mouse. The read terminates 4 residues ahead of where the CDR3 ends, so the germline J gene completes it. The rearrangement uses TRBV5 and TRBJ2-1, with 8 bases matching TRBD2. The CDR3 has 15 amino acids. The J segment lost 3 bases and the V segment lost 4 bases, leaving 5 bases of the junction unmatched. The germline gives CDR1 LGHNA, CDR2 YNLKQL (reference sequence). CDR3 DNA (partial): TGTGCCAGCAGCCCCGGGGGGGCGCCCTATGCT. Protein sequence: CASSPGGAPYA. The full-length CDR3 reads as CASSPGGAPYAEQFF.

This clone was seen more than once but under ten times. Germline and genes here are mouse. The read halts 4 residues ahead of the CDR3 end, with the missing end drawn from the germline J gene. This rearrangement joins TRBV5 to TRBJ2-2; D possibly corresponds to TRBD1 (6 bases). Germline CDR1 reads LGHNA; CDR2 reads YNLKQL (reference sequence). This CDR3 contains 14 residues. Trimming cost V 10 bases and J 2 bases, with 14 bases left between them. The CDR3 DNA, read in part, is TGTGCCACTACAGGGAGGGAGAACACCGGG. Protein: CATTGRENTG. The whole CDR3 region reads CATTGRENTGQLYF.

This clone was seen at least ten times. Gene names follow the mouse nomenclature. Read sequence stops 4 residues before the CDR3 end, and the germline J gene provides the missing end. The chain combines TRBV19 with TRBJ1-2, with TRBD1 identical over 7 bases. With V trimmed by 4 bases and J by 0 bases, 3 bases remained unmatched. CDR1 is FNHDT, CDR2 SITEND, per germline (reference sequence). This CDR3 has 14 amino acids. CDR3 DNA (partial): TGTGCCAGCAGTTTCGACAGGGCAAACTCC. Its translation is CASSFDRANS. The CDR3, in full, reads CASSFDRANSDYTF.

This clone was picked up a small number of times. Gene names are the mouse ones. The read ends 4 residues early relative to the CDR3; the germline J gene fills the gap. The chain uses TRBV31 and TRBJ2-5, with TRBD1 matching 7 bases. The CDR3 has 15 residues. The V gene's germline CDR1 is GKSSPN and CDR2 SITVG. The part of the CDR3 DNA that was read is TGTGCCTGGAGTACCCTCGACAGGGATGGAGAC. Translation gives CAWSTLDRDGD. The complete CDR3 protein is CAWSTLDRDGDTQYF.